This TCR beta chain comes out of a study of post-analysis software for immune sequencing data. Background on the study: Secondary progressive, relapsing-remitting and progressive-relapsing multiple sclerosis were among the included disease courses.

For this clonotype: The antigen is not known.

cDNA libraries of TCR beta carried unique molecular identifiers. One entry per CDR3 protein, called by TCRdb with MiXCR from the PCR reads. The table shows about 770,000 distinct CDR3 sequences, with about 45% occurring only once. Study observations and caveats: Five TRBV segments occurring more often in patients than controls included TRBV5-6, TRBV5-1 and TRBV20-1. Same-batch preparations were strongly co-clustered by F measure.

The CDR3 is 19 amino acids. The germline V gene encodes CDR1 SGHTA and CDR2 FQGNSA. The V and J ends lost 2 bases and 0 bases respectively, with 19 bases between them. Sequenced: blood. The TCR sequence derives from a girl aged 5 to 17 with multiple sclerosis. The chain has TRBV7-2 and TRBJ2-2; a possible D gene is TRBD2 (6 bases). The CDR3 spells CASSLLSPSAFANTGELFF. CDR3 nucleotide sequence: TGTGCCAGCAGCTTACTCTCCCCTAGCGCGTTCGCGAACACCGGGGAGCTGTTTTTT. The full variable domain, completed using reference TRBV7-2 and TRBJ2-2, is GAGVSQSPSNKVTEKGKDVELRCDPISGHTALYWYRQSLGQGLEFLIYFQGNSAPDKSGLPSDRFSAERTGGSVSTLTIQRTQQEDSAVYLCASSLLSPSAFANTGELFFGEGSRLTVL.